The sequence of this T cell receptor (beta chain) was determined in a study of long-term antiretroviral therapy in people with HIV. Overall study: The oldest specimens predate the 2015 immediate-ART recommendation by about a decade.

Germline V gene data show CDR1 as SGHDT and CDR2 as YYEEEE. CDR3 size: 16 residues. V lost 2 bases, J lost 4 bases, and 16 bases lay in between. The run of the v3.0 immunoSEQ assay was at survey level. Produced via immunoSEQ multiplex PCR; TCRdb's table is partial and in-frame only. The repertoire holds roughly 31,000 clones, with more than 85% as singletons. No donor had fewer than one pre-ART PBMC sample or fewer than two post-ART PBMC samples. The rearrangement links TRBV5-6 to TRBJ1-5, with TRBD1 as a possible D gene (5 bases). The receptor's source is a man between 45 and 60 years old with HIV. Here the sequenced sample was unsorted PBMCs, taken 5 years before starting antiretroviral therapy. CDR3 bases: TGTGCCAGCAGCTTAGGTCCTCCAGGGCCAAATCAGCCCCAGCATTTT. Amino acid sequence: CASSLGPPGPNQPQHF.